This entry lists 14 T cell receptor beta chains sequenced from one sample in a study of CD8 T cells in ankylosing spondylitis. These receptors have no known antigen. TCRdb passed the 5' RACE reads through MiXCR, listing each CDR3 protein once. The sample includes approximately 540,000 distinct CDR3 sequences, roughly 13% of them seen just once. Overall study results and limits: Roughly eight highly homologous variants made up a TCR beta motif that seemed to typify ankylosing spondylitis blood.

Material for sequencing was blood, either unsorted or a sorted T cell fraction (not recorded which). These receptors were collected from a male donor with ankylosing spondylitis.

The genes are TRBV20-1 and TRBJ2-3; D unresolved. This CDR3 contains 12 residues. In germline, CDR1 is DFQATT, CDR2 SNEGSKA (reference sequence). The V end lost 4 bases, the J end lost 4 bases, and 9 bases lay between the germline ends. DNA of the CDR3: TGCAGTGCTACCGAGGCCTCAGATACGCAGTATTTT. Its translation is CSATEASDTQYF.

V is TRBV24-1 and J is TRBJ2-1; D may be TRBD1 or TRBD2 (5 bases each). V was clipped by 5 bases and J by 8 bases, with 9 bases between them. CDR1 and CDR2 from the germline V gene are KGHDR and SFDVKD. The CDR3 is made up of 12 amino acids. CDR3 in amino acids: CATSGQGDEQFF. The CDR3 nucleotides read TGTGCCACCAGTGGGCAGGGAGATGAGCAGTTCTTC.

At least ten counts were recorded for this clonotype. CDR3 coding DNA: TGCGCCAGCAGCCTAAGACAGGGAAAAGGGGCTGGGGCCAACGTCCTGACTTTC. The encoded protein is CASSLRQGKGAGANVLTF. The V gene is TRBV5-1, the J gene TRBJ2-6; 7 nucleotides line up with TRBD1. The CDR3 loop spans 18 amino acids. The V and J ends lost 4 bases and 2 bases, in that order; junction bases with no gene match: 12. Germline CDR1 reads SGHRS; CDR2 reads YFSETQ. The full variable domain, completed using reference TRBV5-1 and TRBJ2-6, is KAGVTQTPRYLIKTRGQQVTLSCSPISGHRSVSWYQQTPGQGLQFLFEYFSETQRNKGNFPGRFSGRQFSNSRSEMNVSTLELGDSALYLCASSLRQGKGAGANVLTFGAGSRLTVL.

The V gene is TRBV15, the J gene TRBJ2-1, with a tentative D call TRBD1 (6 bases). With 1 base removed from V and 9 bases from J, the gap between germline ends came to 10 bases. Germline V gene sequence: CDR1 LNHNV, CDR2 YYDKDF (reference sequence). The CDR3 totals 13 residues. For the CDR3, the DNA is TGTGCCACCAGCAGAGCTGTCAGGGGTGAGCAGTTCTTC. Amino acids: CATSRAVRGEQFF.

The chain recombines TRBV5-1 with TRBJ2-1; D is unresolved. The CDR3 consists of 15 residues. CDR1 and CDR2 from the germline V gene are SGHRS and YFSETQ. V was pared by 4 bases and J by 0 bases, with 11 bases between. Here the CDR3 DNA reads TGCGCCAGCAGCCTCCCCTTAGGCTCCTACAATGAGCAGTTCTTC. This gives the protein CASSLPLGSYNEQFF.

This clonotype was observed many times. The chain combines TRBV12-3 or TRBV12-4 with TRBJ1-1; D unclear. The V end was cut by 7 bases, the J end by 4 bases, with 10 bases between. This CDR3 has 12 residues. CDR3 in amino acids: CASKNSLTEAFF. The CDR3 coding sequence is TGTGCCAGCAAAAACTCCCTCACTGAAGCTTTCTTT.

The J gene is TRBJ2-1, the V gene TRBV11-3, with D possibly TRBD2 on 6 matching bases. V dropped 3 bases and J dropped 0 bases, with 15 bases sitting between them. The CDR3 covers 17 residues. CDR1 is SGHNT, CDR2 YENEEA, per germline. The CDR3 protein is CASSFVPGTGSYNEQFF. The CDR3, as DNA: TGTGCCAGCAGCTTTGTCCCCGGGACTGGCTCCTACAATGAGCAGTTCTTC.

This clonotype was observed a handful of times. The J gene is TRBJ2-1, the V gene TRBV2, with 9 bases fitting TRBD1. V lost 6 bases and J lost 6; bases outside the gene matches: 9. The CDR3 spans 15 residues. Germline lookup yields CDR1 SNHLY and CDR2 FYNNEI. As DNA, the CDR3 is TGTGCCAGCAGCTCCATGGGACAGGGCCTCAATGAGCAGTTCTTC. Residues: CASSSMGQGLNEQFF.

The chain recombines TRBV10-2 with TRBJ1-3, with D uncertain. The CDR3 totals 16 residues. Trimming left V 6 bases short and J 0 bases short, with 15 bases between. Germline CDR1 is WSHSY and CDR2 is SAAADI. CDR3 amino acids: CASSKGRDISGNTIYF. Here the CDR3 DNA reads TGCGCCAGCAGCAAAGGGAGGGATATCTCTGGAAACACCATATATTTT.

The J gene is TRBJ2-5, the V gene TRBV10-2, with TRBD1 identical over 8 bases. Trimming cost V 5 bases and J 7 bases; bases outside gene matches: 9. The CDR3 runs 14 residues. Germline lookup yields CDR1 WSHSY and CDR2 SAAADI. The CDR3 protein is CASSPGQGIGTQYF. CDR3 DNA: TGCGCCAGCAGTCCCGGACAGGGAATCGGGACCCAGTACTTC.

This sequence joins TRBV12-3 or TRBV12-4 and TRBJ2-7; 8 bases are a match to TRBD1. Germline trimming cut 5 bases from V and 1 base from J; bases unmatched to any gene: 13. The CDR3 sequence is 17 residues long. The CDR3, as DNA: TGTGCCAGCAGTCGCCAAGGACAGGGAAAGGGATCCTACGAGCAGTACTTC. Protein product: CASSRQGQGKGSYEQYF.

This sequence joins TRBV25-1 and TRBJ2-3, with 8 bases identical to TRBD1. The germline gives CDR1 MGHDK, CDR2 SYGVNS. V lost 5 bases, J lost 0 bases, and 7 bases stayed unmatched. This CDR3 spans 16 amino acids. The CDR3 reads CASSSDREDSTDTQYF. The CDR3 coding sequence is TGTGCCAGCAGTTCGGACAGGGAGGATAGCACAGATACGCAGTATTTT.

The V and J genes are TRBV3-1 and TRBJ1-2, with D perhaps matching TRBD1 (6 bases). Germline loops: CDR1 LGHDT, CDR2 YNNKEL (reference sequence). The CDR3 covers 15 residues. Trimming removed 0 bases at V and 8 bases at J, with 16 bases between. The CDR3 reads CASSQDLVARGGYTF. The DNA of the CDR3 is TGTGCCAGCAGCCAAGATCTGGTGGCCAGGGGAGGCTACACCTTC. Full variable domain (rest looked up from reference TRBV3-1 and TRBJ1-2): DTAVSQTPKYLVTQMGNDKSIKCEQNLGHDTMYWYKQDSKKFLKIMFSYNNKELIINETVPNRFSPKSPDKAHLNLHINSLELGDSAVYFCASSQDLVARGGYTFGSGTRLTVV.

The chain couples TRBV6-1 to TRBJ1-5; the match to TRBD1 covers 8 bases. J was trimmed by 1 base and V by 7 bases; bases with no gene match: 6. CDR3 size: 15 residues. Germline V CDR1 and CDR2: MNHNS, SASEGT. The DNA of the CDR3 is TGTGCCAGCACCCTCGACAGGGGAAGCAATCAGCCCCAGCATTTT. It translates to CASTLDRGSNQPQHF.